This T cell receptor (beta chain) emerged from a study of siplizumab effects on memory and regulatory T cells. Here immunoSEQ multiplex PCR was the method, and the copy in TCRdb shows in-frame clones only, minus some. The sample lists 90,000 to 120,000 clones, over 90% occurring once. After removal of 1 base from V and 0 bases from J, the junction contained 7 bases not matched to a gene. From germline, CDR1 is SGHDT and CDR2 YYEEEE. The CDR3 has 18 amino acids. The chain employs TRBV5-6 and TRBJ2-6; 7 bases line up with TRBD1. The sequenced sample consisted of Tregs sorted from blood. This sequence was found in a human donor in good health. The CDR3 coding sequence is TGTGCCAGCAGCTTGTTAGGGGGCACCCCCTCTGGGGCCAACGTCCTGACTTTC. It specifies CASSLLGGTPSGANVLTF.